The clone carrying this T cell receptor beta chain was observed at least ten times. CDR3 size: 12 residues. V was pared by 6 bases and J by 3 bases, with 8 bases between. These data belong to a study of T cells in Graves' hyperthyroidism and ophthalmopathy. Template material for amplifying TCR beta CDR3 regions consisted of RNA transcripts. First-round RT-PCR targeting the TCR CDR3 was performed with the HTBI primer set. From the multiplex PCR reads, TCRdb called clonotypes with MiXCR, one entry per CDR3 protein. The data show approximately 600,000 distinct CDR3 sequences, 15% to 20% seen once. The gene calls are TRBV12-3 or TRBV12-4 and TRBJ1-1; D unresolved. The source is a woman in her 30s with Graves' hyperthyroidism. The specimen was blood. The CDR3 loop reads CASSPDDTEAFF. CDR3 coding DNA: TGTGCCAGCAGCCCGGACGACACTGAAGCTTTCTTT.